This entry concerns a single T cell receptor beta chain. Its target is not known. A read error may account for a junction end that differs from germline. The CDR3 runs to 15 residues. CDR1 is SSHAT and CDR2 is FNYEAQ in the germline V gene (reference sequence). Blood was collected once per donor into heparin, averaging roughly 120 mL. The purity of all sorted populations exceeded 98%. The sequenced template was cDNA made from the entire isolated RNA. This table comes from immunoSEQ multiplex PCR, and its TCRdb copy is limited to in-frame clones, with some not included. In the table there are 140,000 to 150,000 clones, under 60% of which are singletons. The data were obtained in a study of beta chain features in type 1 diabetes. Study outcomes and limitations: The naive, central memory and Treg TCRB repertoires of patients appeared to be more similar to one another than those of healthy donors. Since sequencing was performed on cDNA, cells with high TCR expression could be over-represented.

Sequencing was done on a sample of Tregs from blood. The clonotype originates from a man between 18 and 29 years old in good health. The rearrangement uses TRBV7-7 and TRBJ2-1, with TRBD2 matching over 8 bases. CDR3 residues: CASSLRLAQPNEQFF. The CDR3, as DNA: TGTGCTAGCAGCCTTCGACTAGCGCAACCGAATGAGCAGTTCTTC. Full variable domain (rest looked up from reference TRBV7-7 and TRBJ2-1): GAGVSQSPRYKVTKRGQDVTLRCDPISSHATLYWYQQALGQGPEFLTYFNYEAQPDKSGLPSDRFSAERPEGSISTLTIQRTEQRDSAMYRCASSLRLAQPNEQFFGPGTRLTVL.